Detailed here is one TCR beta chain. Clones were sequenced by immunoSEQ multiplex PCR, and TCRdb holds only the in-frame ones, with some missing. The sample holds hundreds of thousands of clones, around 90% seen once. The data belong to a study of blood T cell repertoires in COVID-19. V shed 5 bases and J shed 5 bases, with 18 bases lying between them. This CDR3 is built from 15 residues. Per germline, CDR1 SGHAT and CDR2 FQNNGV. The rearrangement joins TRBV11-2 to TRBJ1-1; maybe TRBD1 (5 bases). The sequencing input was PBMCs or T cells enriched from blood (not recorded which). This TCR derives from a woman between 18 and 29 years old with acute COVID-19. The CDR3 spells CASSPPGLGRTEAFF. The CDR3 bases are TGTGCCAGCAGCCCCCCGGGACTTGGACGGACTGAAGCTTTCTTT.